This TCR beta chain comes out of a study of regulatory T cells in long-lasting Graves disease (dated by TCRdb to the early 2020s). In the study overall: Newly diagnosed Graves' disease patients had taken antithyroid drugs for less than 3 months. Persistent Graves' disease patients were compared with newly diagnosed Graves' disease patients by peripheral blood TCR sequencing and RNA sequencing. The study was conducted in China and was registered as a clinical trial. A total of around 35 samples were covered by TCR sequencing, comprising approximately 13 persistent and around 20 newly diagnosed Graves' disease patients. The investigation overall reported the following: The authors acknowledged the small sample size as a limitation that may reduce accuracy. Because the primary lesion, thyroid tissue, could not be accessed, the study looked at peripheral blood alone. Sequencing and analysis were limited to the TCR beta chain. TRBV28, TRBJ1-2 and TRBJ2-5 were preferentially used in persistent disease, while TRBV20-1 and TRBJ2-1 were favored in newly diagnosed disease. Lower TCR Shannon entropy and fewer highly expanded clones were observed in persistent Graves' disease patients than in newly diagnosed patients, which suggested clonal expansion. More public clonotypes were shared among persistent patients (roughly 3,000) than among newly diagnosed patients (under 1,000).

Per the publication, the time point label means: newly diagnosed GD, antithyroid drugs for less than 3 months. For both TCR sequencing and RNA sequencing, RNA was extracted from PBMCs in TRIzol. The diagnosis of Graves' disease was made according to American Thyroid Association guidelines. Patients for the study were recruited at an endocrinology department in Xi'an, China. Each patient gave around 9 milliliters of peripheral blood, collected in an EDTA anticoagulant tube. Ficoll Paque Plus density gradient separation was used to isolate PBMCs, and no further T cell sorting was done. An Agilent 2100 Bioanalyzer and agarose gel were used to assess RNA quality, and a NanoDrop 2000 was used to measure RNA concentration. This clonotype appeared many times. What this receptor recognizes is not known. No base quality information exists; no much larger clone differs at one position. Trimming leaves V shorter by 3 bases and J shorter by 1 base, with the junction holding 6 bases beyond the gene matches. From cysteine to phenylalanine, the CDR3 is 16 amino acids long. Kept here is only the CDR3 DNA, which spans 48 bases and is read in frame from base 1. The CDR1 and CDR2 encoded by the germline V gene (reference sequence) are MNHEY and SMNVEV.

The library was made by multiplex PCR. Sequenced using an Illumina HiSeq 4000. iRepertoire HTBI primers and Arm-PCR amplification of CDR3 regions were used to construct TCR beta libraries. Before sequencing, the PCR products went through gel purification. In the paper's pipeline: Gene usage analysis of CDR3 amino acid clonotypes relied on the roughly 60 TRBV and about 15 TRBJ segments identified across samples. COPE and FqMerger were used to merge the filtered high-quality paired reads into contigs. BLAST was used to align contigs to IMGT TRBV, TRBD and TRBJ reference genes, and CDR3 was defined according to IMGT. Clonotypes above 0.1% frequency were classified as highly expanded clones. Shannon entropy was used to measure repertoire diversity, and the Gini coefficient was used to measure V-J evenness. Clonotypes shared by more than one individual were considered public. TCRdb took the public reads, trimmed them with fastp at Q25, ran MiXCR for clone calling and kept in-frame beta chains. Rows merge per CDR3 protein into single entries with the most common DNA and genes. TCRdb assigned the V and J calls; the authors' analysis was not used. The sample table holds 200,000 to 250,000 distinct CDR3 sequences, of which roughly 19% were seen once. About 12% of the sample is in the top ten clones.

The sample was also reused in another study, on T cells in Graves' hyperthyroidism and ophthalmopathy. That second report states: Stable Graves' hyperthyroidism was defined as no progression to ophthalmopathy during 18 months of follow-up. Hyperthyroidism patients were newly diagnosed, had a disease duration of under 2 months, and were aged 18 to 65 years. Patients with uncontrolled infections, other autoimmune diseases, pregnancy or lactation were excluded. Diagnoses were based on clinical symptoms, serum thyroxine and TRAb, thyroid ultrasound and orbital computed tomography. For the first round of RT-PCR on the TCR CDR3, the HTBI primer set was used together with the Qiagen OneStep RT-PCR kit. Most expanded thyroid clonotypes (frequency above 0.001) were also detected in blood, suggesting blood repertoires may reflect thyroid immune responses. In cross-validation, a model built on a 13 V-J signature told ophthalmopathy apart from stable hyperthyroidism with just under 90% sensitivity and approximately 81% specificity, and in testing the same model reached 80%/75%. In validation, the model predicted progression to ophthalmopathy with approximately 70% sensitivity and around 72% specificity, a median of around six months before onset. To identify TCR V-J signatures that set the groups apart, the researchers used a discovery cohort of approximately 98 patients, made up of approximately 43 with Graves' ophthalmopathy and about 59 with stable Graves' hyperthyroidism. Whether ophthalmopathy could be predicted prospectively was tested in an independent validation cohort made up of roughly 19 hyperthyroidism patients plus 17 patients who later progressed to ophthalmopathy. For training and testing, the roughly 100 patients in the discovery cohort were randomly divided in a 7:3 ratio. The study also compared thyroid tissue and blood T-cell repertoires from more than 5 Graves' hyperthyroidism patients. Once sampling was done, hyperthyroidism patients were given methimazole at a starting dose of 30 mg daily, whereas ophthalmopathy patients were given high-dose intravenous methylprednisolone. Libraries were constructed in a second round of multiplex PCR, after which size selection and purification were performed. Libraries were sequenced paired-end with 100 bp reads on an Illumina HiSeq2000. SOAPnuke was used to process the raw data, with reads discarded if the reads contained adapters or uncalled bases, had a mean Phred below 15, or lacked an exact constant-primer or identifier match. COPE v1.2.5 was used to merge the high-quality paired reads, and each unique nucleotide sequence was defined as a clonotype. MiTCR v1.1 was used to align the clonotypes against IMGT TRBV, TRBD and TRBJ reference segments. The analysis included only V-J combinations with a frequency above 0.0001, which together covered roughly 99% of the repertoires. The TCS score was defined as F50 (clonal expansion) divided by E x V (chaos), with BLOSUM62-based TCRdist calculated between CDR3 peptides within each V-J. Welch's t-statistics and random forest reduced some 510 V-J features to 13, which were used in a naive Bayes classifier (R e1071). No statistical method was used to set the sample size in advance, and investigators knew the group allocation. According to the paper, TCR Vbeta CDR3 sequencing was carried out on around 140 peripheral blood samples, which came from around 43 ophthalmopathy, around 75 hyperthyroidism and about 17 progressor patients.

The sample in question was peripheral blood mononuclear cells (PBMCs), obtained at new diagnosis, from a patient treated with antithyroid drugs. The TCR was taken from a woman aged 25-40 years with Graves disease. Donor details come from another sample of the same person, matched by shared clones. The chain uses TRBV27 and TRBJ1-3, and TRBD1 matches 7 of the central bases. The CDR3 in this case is CASSLTGKPSGNTIYF. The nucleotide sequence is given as TGTGCCAGCAGTTTGACAGGGAAACCTTCTGGAAACACCATATATTTT.